The rows below give T cell receptor beta chains drawn from one sample of a study of graft-versus-host responses after intestinal transplantation. Generated by immunoSEQ multiplex PCR, the TCRdb table keeps only in-frame clones and is missing some. Among approximately 90,000 clones listed, around 93% were seen once. Antigens of these TCRs are unknown. The sample was unstimulated CD8+ T cells sorted from spleen or lymph node cells, taken before transplant. The receptors originated from a human donor who was the organ donor for an intestinal transplant. CDR3s include the opening cysteine and the closing phenylalanine or tryptophan. A D gene is named only where the DNA matches it firmly. Where a row states a size, it is once, few, many or the class of an expanded clone; other rows omit it.

V gene	D gene	J gene	clone size	CDR3 protein	CDR3 DNA
TRBV5-5	.	TRBJ2-5	.	CASSLGQNQETQYF	TGTGCCAGCAGCTTGGGACAAAACCAAGAGACCCAGTACTTC
TRBV7-9	.	TRBJ2-5	once	CASIPPRRGRETQYF	TGTGCCAGCATCCCTCCGCGTCGGGGACGAGAGACCCAGTACTTC
TRBV4-1	.	TRBJ2-1	.	CASSQEGAGAGYNEQFF	TGCGCCAGCAGCCAAGAGGGTGCGGGGGCGGGGTACAATGAGCAGTTCTTC
TRBV27	.	TRBJ2-5	once	CASSLSQGLETQYF	TGTGCCAGCAGTTTAAGTCAAGGATTGGAGACCCAGTACTTC
TRBV19	.	TRBJ1-1	.	CASSIGLAGVTTEAFF	TGTGCCAGTAGTATAGGTCTCGCAGGGGTGACCACTGAAGCTTTCTTT
TRBV2	TRBD2	TRBJ2-7	.	CASSITGTSAYEQYF	TGTGCCAGCAGTATTACCGGGACTAGTGCCTACGAGCAGTACTTC
TRBV28	.	TRBJ2-3	.	CASGRTSTDTQYF	TGTGCCAGTGGACGGACAAGCACAGATACGCAGTATTTT
TRBV13	.	TRBJ1-1	.	CASSPGLNTEAFF	TGTGCCAGCAGCCCGGGCCTGAACACTGAAGCTTTCTTT
TRBV7-9	TRBD2	TRBJ2-1	.	CASSLFETSVSYNEQFF	TGTGCCAGCAGCTTATTTGAAACTAGCGTCTCCTACAATGAGCAGTTCTTC
TRBV7-8	.	TRBJ1-3	.	CASSLAGAAPSSGNTIYF	TGTGCCAGCAGCTTAGCGGGGGCAGCGCCAAGCTCTGGAAACACCATATATTTT
TRBV9	.	TRBJ1-2	.	CASSVASITGGRDGYTF	TGTGCCAGCAGCGTAGCTTCTATCACCGGGGGGCGCGATGGCTACACCTTC
TRBV6-5	.	TRBJ1-1	.	CASSTGQFMNTEAFF	TGTGCCAGCAGCACCGGACAATTCATGAACACTGAAGCTTTCTTT
TRBV6-5	.	TRBJ2-1	.	CASSDAVYNEQFF	TGTGCCAGCAGTGACGCCGTTTACAATGAGCAGTTCTTC
TRBV27	.	TRBJ2-3	.	CASSFVFPLDTQYF	TGTGCCAGCAGTTTTGTATTCCCATTAGATACGCAGTATTTT
TRBV29-1	.	TRBJ1-2	.	CSVAGDTNYGYTF	TGCAGCGTTGCCGGGGACACTAACTATGGCTACACCTTC
TRBV7-6	.	TRBJ1-6	.	CASSLGGGYNSPLHF	TGTGCCAGCAGCTTAGGGGGAGGCTATAATTCACCCCTCCACTTT
TRBV5-1	.	TRBJ2-7	.	CASSLGGGSYEQYF	TGCGCCAGCAGCTTGGGGGGTGGCTCCTACGAGCAGTACTTC
TRBV7-6	.	TRBJ2-2	.	CASSYTILEGGVNTGELFF	TGTGCCAGCAGCTACACCATTTTAGAGGGGGGAGTTAACACCGGGGAGCTGTTTTTT
TRBV6-1	.	TRBJ1-1	.	CASSETGNTEAFF	TGTGCCAGCAGTGAAACAGGGAACACTGAAGCTTTCTTT
TRBV2	TRBD1	TRBJ2-7	.	CASSEEYGTDNEQYF	TGTGCCAGCAGTGAAGAATACGGGACAGACAACGAGCAGTACTTC
TRBV6-5	.	TRBJ2-3	.	CASSYSDPTPDTQYF	TGTGCCAGCAGTTACTCGGACCCTACTCCCGATACGCAGTATTTT
TRBV25-1	TRBD2	TRBJ2-7	.	CASSELTSGAEQYF	TGTGCCAGCAGCGAATTAACTAGCGGGGCCGAGCAGTACTTC
TRBV29-1	TRBD1	TRBJ2-7	.	CSVEVMGTGAYEQYF	TGCAGCGTTGAAGTTATGGGGACAGGTGCCTACGAGCAGTACTTC
TRBV11-3	TRBD1	TRBJ2-5	.	CASSSTGQTQETQYF	TGTGCCAGCAGCTCGACGGGACAGACACAAGAGACCCAGTACTTC
TRBV6-1	.	TRBJ2-7	.	CASSGLSYEQYF	TGTGCCAGCAGTGGCCTCTCGTACGAGCAGTACTTC
TRBV7-2	.	TRBJ2-6	.	CASSLLSGNGVLTF	TGTGCCAGCAGCTTACTATCAGGGAACGGTGTCCTGACTTTC
TRBV5-6	.	TRBJ2-7	once	CASSFKVRDEQYF	TGTGCCAGCAGCTTCAAAGTTCGGGACGAGCAGTACTTC
TRBV4-1	.	TRBJ2-1	.	CASRALDSYNEQFF	TGCGCCAGCAGGGCATTGGACAGCTACAATGAGCAGTTCTTC
TRBV7-3	TRBD2	TRBJ2-1	.	CASSLRPSGGSYNEQFF	TGTGCCAGCAGCTTAAGGCCTAGCGGGGGCTCCTACAATGAGCAGTTCTTC
TRBV27	TRBD1	TRBJ2-7	.	CASSPRDSLYEQYF	TGTGCCAGCAGTCCCAGGGACAGCTTATACGAGCAGTACTTC
TRBV2	.	TRBJ2-7	.	CASSSFEQYF	TGTGCCAGCAGTAGTTTCGAGCAGTACTTC